This T cell receptor (beta chain) was captured in a study of glioma-infiltrating T cells. Findings and caveats of the study: CDR3 overlap between tissue and blood was very small. Gliomas, especially low-grade, showed above-expected tissue-blood divergence; non-neoplastic patients showed below.

TCR alpha and beta CDR3 regions were amplified from RNA using iRepertoire nested multiplex PCR. For one-step reverse transcription and amplification, 100-400 ng of tissue mRNA or PBMC total RNA was used. MiXCR, applied by TCRdb to the multiplex PCR reads, yields one record per CDR3 protein. The data contain about 210,000 distinct CDR3 sequences, more than 25% of them singletons. As for this clonotype: Its specificity is unknown. One end of the junction is discordant with germline, which a read error may explain.

Looked up from germline, CDR1 is MNHEY and CDR2 is SMNVEV (reference sequence). This CDR3 is 14 amino acids long. The TCR comes from a human donor with low-grade glioma or glioblastoma, undergoing nonglioma brain surgery, or in good health (not recorded which). The sequencing sample was made of glioma tissue, nonneoplastic brain tissue, or PBMCs (not recorded which). The chain carries TRBV27 and TRBJ2-1; D might be TRBD1 or TRBD2, each matching 5 bases. The CDR3 reads CAIKASGTYNEQFF. As DNA, the CDR3 is TGTGCCATCAAGGCATCCGGGACCTACAATGAGCAGTTTTTC.